These 23 T cell receptor beta chains came from one sample sequenced in a study of T cell responses to AZD1222 COVID-19 vaccine. Clones were read by immunoSEQ multiplex PCR, and TCRdb kept only the in-frame ones, dropping some. The sample has approximately 110,000 clones, 88% seen once; the top ten hold about 5%. This specimen was peripheral blood, taken on day 0 of AZD1222 vaccination. These receptors all come from an adult in good health.

The chain couples TRBV7-9 to TRBJ2-3; the D gene is possibly TRBD2 (5 bases). V was trimmed by 1 base and J by 2 bases, leaving 7 bases between them. Germline loops: CDR1 SEHNR, CDR2 FQNEAQ (reference sequence). This CDR3 is 14 amino acids long. CDR3 sequence: CASSLGGITDTQYF. The CDR3 DNA reads TGTGCCAGCAGCTTAGGAGGGATCACAGATACGCAGTATTTT.

The chain is built from TRBV5-6 and TRBJ1-2, with TRBD1 identical over 7 bases. In germline, CDR1 is SGHDT, CDR2 YYEEEE. CDR3 length: 16 residues. The V gene end was trimmed by 0 bases and the J gene end by 5 bases; junction bases not matched to a gene: 10. The CDR3 DNA reads as TGTGCCAGCAGCTTGGTCACCGGGACAGCAACTTATGGCTACACCTTC. The encoded protein is CASSLVTGTATYGYTF. Combining the CDR3 with reference TRBV5-6 and TRBJ1-2 gives the whole variable domain DAGVTQSPTHLIKTRGQQVTLRCSPKSGHDTVSWYQQALGQGPQFIFQYYEEEERQRGNFPDRFSGHQFPNYSSELNVNALLLGDSALYLCASSLVTGTATYGYTFGSGTRLTVV.

The rearrangement joins TRBV3-1 (or the pseudogene TRBV3-2) to TRBJ2-1; D gene uncertain. V shed 3 bases and J shed 5 bases, with 14 bases lying between them. Germline V lookup: CDR1 LGHDT, CDR2 YNNKEL (reference sequence). The CDR3 has 15 residues. The DNA of the CDR3 is TGTGCCAGCAGCCACCGAAGTCCGCGTGACAATGAGCAGTTCTTC. This gives the protein CASSHRSPRDNEQFF.

J is TRBJ2-1 and V is TRBV9; D possibly matches TRBD1 or TRBD2 (5 bases each). V gave up 4 bases and J gave up 6 bases, with 17 bases separating them. Looked up from germline, CDR1 is SGDLS and CDR2 is YYNGEE. The CDR3 totals 15 residues. The CDR3 nucleotides are TGTGCCAGCAGCTTTGGGACCGACTTCGGCAATGAGCAGTTCTTC. Amino acid sequence: CASSFGTDFGNEQFF.

The chain carries TRBV10-3 and TRBJ2-5, with 8 nucleotides matching TRBD1. V gave up 6 bases and J gave up 4 bases; unmatched junction bases: 4. Germline V gives CDR1 ENHRY, CDR2 SYGVKD. This CDR3 has 13 amino acids. The CDR3 nucleotides read TGTGCCATCAGCCGACAGGGGAGAGAGACCCAGTACTTC. Translation gives CAISRQGRETQYF.

The rearrangement joins TRBV4-2 to TRBJ2-5; D may correspond to TRBD1 or TRBD2 (5 bases each). CDR3 length: 15 amino acids. CDR1 LGHNA and CDR2 YNFKEQ come from the germline V gene. V was pared by 0 bases and J by 4 bases, with 12 bases between. The CDR3 sequence is CASSQDPGPRETQYF. The CDR3 DNA reads as TGTGCCAGCAGCCAAGACCCGGGACCCAGAGAGACCCAGTACTTC.

Note on this clone: The sample holds other DNA sequences that translate to the same CDR3. The rearrangement links TRBV18 to TRBJ1-2, with D perhaps matching TRBD1 (5 bases). Germline values: CDR1 KGHSH, CDR2 LQKENI. This CDR3 comprises 13 residues. V lost 3 bases and J lost 8, with 13 bases in between. The CDR3 sequence is CASSPGQGGGYTF. The CDR3 nucleotides read TGTGCCAGCTCACCGGGCCAGGGAGGAGGCTACACCTTC.

V gene TRBV5-6 combines with J gene TRBJ2-5; 13 bases line up with TRBD2. Germline V gene lookup returns CDR1 SGHDT and CDR2 YYEEEE. V lost 0 bases and J lost 2; bases outside the gene matches: 1. The CDR3 runs 16 residues. CDR3 coding DNA: TGTGCCAGCAGCTTGGGACTAGCGGGGGGACAAGAGACCCAGTACTTC. It encodes CASSLGLAGGQETQYF.

The rearrangement uses TRBV7-8 and TRBJ1-5; a weak D match, TRBD1 (5 bases). V was clipped by 4 bases and J by 6 bases, with 19 bases between them. Looked up from germline, CDR1 is SGHVS and CDR2 is FQNEAQ. The length of the CDR3 is 16 residues. CDR3 sequence reads: CASSSRDPGIGQPQHF. The CDR3, as DNA: TGTGCCAGCAGCTCCCGGGACCCGGGGATCGGTCAGCCCCAGCATTTT.

This rearrangement joins TRBV27 to TRBJ1-6; TRBD1 matches at 7 bases. The CDR3 consists of 14 residues. V lost 5 bases, J lost 10 bases, and 8 bases stayed unmatched. The germline gives CDR1 MNHEY, CDR2 SMNVEV (reference sequence). CDR3 DNA sequence: TGTGCCAGCAGTGACTCAGGGGGGAGATCACCCCTCCACTTT. Translation: CASSDSGGRSPLHF.

The rearrangement uses TRBV7-5 and TRBJ1-1. TRBV7-5 represents a pseudogene. The CDR3 has 21 residues. CDR3 in DNA: TGTGCCAGAAGCCCCCCAGAAGGTACTCGAGGGGGGGGCGCGGAACCTCGGGAAGCTTTCTTT. This encodes CARSPPEGTRGGGAEPREAFF.

The CDR3, as DNA: TGTGCCAGCAGCCAACTGGGCGGACTCACCGGGGAGCTGTTTTTT. Translation: CASSQLGGLTGELFF. J is TRBJ2-2 and V is TRBV14, with D possibly being TRBD2 (5 bases). The CDR3 is made up of 15 amino acids. The germline V gene encodes CDR1 SGHDN and CDR2 FVKESK. The V gene lost 2 bases and the J gene lost 4 bases, with 11 bases spanning the gap.

This chain links TRBV10-3 with TRBJ1-2; D call uncertain. Germline V gene sequence: CDR1 ENHRY, CDR2 SYGVKD. The V gene lost 7 bases and the J gene lost 9 bases, with 21 bases spanning the gap. This CDR3 has 14 residues. The CDR3 sequence: CAITPFAGYESYTF. The CDR3 DNA sequence: TGTGCCATCACCCCCTTCGCCGGCTATGAAAGCTACACCTTC.

The rearrangement uses TRBV14 and TRBJ1-6, with D maybe TRBD1 (5 bases). Germline V CDR1 and CDR2: SGHDN, FVKESK. The CDR3 contains 14 residues. Trimming removed 3 bases from V and 5 bases from J, with 8 bases in between. CDR3 amino acids: CASSHRGNNSPLHF. CDR3 DNA sequence: TGTGCCAGCAGCCACCGGGGCAATAATTCACCCCTCCACTTT. Full variable domain (rest looked up from reference TRBV14 and TRBJ1-6): EAGVTQFPSHSVIEKGQTVTLRCDPISGHDNLYWYRRVMGKEIKFLLHFVKESKQDESGMPNNRFLAERTGGTYSTLKVQPAELEDSGVYFCASSHRGNNSPLHFGNGTRLTVT.

This clone was observed once. The chain carries TRBV7-2 and TRBJ2-3; D is uncertain. Germline V lookup: CDR1 SGHTA, CDR2 FQGNSA. V dropped 5 bases and J dropped 4 bases, with 13 bases sitting between them. This CDR3 has 14 residues. This CDR3 reads CASSTPGSSDTQYF. CDR3 in DNA: TGTGCCAGCAGCACCCCTGGGTCTTCAGATACGCAGTATTTT.

The CDR3 is CASSEDRGSRTDTQYF. In nucleotides, the CDR3 is TGTGCCAGCAGTGAGGACAGGGGGAGTAGGACAGATACGCAGTATTTT. The genes are TRBV2 and TRBJ2-3; 10 bases align to TRBD1. Looked up from germline, CDR1 is SNHLY and CDR2 is FYNNEI. The CDR3 contains 16 residues. Trimming cost V 3 bases and J 3 bases; bases outside gene matches: 6.

The gene calls are TRBV5-6 and TRBJ1-2; D might be TRBD1 (5 bases). V was cut by 2 bases and J by 6 bases, with 11 bases left in between. This CDR3 is built from 13 residues. In germline, CDR1 is SGHDT, CDR2 YYEEEE. The DNA of the CDR3 is TGTGCCAGCAGCTTCGGCAGGGATGATGGCTACACCTTC. Its protein is CASSFGRDDGYTF.

V gene TRBV7-6 combines with J gene TRBJ1-1, with TRBD1 as a possible D gene (5 bases). CDR3 length: 16 residues. V gave up 5 bases and J gave up 4 bases, with 20 bases separating them. CDR1 SGHVS and CDR2 FNYEAQ come from the germline V gene. In nucleotides, the CDR3 is TGTGCCAGCAGCCTTGGGGTGCTAGGTAGGGGCACTGAAGCTTTCTTT. Amino acids: CASSLGVLGRGTEAFF.

The gene calls are TRBV7-2 and TRBJ1-6; D unresolved. Trimming stripped 4 bases from V and 9 bases from J, with 7 bases between. Germline CDR1 SGHTA, CDR2 FQGNSA. This CDR3 is built from 12 residues. Written as DNA, the CDR3 is TGTGCCAGCAGCTCACAATCTTCACCCCTCCACTTT. It translates to CASSSQSSPLHF.

This clone showed up just once. DNA of the CDR3: TGTGCCAGCAGCTTATTGGCAGCCACCTATGGCTACACCTTC. As protein: CASSLLAATYGYTF. This chain links TRBV7-2 with TRBJ1-2; D gene uncertain. Trimming shortened V by 2 bases and J by 4 bases, and 11 bases separated the two germline ends. Germline V gene sequence: CDR1 SGHTA, CDR2 FQGNSA. This CDR3 region has 14 residues.

The chain has TRBV9 and TRBJ2-5; TRBD2 is a possible D gene (5 bases). The germline gives CDR1 SGDLS, CDR2 YYNGEE. Trimming cost V 0 bases and J 7 bases, with 13 bases left between them. The CDR3 runs to 14 residues. The CDR3 is CASSVGTEDSTQYF. Here the CDR3 DNA reads TGTGCCAGCAGCGTAGGTACGGAGGACTCGACCCAGTACTTC. Full variable domain (remainder filled in from reference TRBV9 and TRBJ2-5): DSGVTQTPKHLITATGQRVTLRCSPRSGDLSVYWYQQSLDQGLQFLIQYYNGEERAKGNILERFSAQQFPDLHSELNLSSLELGDSALYFCASSVGTEDSTQYFGPGTRLLVL.

The chain couples TRBV10-3 to TRBJ2-2, with D perhaps matching TRBD1 or TRBD2 (5 bases each). V was trimmed by 6 bases and J by 5 bases, leaving 10 bases between them. Looked up from germline, CDR1 is ENHRY and CDR2 is SYGVKD. This CDR3 spans 13 amino acids. CDR3 protein: CAIRGTDTGELFF. The CDR3 DNA is TGTGCCATCAGAGGGACCGATACCGGGGAGCTGTTTTTT.

V gene TRBV24-1 combines with J gene TRBJ2-7, with TRBD1 matching over 9 bases. The V and J ends lost 4 bases and 3 bases, in that order; junction bases with no gene match: 6. The CDR3 extends over 15 amino acids. Germline CDR1 and CDR2: KGHDR and SFDVKD. CDR3 nucleotides: TGTGCCACCAGTGACCCCGGGACAGGGTTCTACGAGCAGTACTTC. Its translation is CATSDPGTGFYEQYF.